The 24 T cell receptor beta chains below come from one sample, sequenced in a study of human CD8 memory T cell subsets. A UMI-labeled 5' RACE approach was the method that produced the TCR beta libraries. TCRdb reprocessed the 5' RACE reads and keeps a single row for each CDR3 protein, giving no DNA. The table lists about 4,300 distinct CDR3 sequences. Sample: CD8+ T cells from PBMCs. These receptors all stem from a human donor in good health.

By frequency, this clonotype is medium-sized. This rearrangement joins TRBV5-1 to TRBJ1-1; the D gene TCRdb calls, TRBD1, cannot be checked with no DNA. Germline CDR1 reads SGHRS; CDR2 reads YFSETQ. The CDR3 is 11 residues long. The CDR3 spells CASSFGDEAFF.

This chain's CDR3 is CASSQSVRGEQFF. The chain links TRBV16 to TRBJ2-1. The CDR3 has 13 amino acids. Germline V gene lookup returns CDR1 KGHSY and CDR2 FQNENV.

This clonotype is deemed large by its frequency. The chain employs TRBV7-8 and TRBJ2-1; checking the TCRdb D call of TRBD1 is not possible without DNA. From germline, CDR1 is SGHVS and CDR2 FQNEAQ. This CDR3 is built from 15 residues. CDR3 sequence reads: CASSPQGSSYNEQFF.

The V gene is TRBV6-4, the J gene TRBJ2-3. The germline V gene encodes CDR1 MRHNA and CDR2 SNTAGT. The CDR3 runs 14 residues. CDR3: CASSEGLAPDTQYF.

The chain has TRBV7-6 and TRBJ2-5; the TCRdb D gene call, TRBD1, has no DNA to confirm it. CDR3 length equals 12 residues. The V gene's germline CDR1 is SGHVS and CDR2 FNYEAQ. CDR3 sequence: CASSLEGRNQYF.

V gene TRBV20-1 combines with J gene TRBJ2-7; TCRdb's D gene call, TRBD2, goes unchecked for lack of DNA. Germline CDR1 DFQATT, CDR2 SNEGSKA (reference sequence). The CDR3 contains 13 residues. CDR3 loop: CSARPEASYEQYF.

The chain has TRBV11-2 and TRBJ2-2. Germline V gene lookup returns CDR1 SGHAT and CDR2 FQNNGV. CDR3 length: 14 amino acids. This CDR3 is CASSRRGNTGELFF. Filled out from reference TRBV11-2 and TRBJ2-2, the complete variable domain reads EAGVAQSPRYKIIEKRQSVAFWCNPISGHATLYWYQQILGQGPKLLIQFQNNGVVDDSQLPKDRFSAERLKGVDSTLKIQPAKLEDSAVYLCASSRRGNTGELFFGEGSRLTVL.

The CDR3: CASSSQGADTIYF. The rearrangement uses TRBV7-9 and TRBJ1-3; without DNA, the TCRdb call of TRBD1 cannot be checked. Looked up from germline, CDR1 is SEHNR and CDR2 is FQNEAQ (reference sequence). This CDR3 is 13 amino acids long.

This chain links TRBV7-9 with TRBJ2-3. Germline V lookup: CDR1 SEHNR, CDR2 FQNEAQ (reference sequence). The CDR3 runs 15 residues. This chain's CDR3 is CASSDGSRRTDTQYF.

The chain is built from TRBV29-1 and TRBJ1-6; TCRdb picks TRBD1, but there is no DNA to check that call. This CDR3 is 15 amino acids long. Germline CDR1 reads SQVTM; CDR2 reads ANQGSEA. The CDR3 region is CSVVRGDRGRDLNHF. Full variable domain (remainder filled in from reference TRBV29-1 and TRBJ1-6): SAVISQKPSRDICQRGTSLTIQCQVDSQVTMMFWYRQQPGQSLTLIATANQGSEATYESGFVIDKFPISRPNLTFSTLTVSNMSPEDSSIYLCSVVRGDRGRDLNHFGNGTRLTVT.

This clonotype shows up as medium-sized by frequency. The chain couples TRBV4-1 to TRBJ1-1; no DNA is available, so the TRBD1 call from TCRdb remains unchecked. There are 17 residues in the CDR3. Germline CDR1 is MGHRA and CDR2 is YSYEKL. CDR3 loop: CASSQEGTGKGNTEAFF.

The CDR3 protein is CASRSTSGRTLWELFF. The rearrangement uses TRBV28 and TRBJ2-2; the D call of TRBD2 rests on TCRdb alone, since no DNA is present to check it. Germline values: CDR1 MDHEN, CDR2 SYDVKM. The CDR3 is made up of 16 amino acids.

The rearrangement links TRBV6-6 to TRBJ2-1. CDR3 length: 13 amino acids. The V gene's germline CDR1 is MNHNY and CDR2 SVGAGI (reference sequence). This CDR3 is CASTRSSYNEQFF.

The chain is built from TRBV7-9 and TRBJ2-7; TCRdb returns TRBD1, unconfirmable since there is no DNA. CDR1 is SEHNR, CDR2 FQNEAQ, per germline (reference sequence). The length of the CDR3 is 15 residues. CDR3: CASTRVGTGSYEQYF.

The CDR3 loop reads CSAPGTSGRVVYNEQFF. The rearrangement uses TRBV20-1 and TRBJ2-1; TCRdb calls TRBD2, which cannot be checked without DNA. The CDR3 runs to 17 residues. Germline values: CDR1 DFQATT, CDR2 SNEGSKA (reference sequence).

The rearrangement links TRBV4-1 to TRBJ2-7; the D gene TCRdb calls, TRBD1, cannot be checked with no DNA. The CDR3 sequence is 15 residues long. In germline, CDR1 is MGHRA, CDR2 YSYEKL. CDR3 region: CASSQESQGAVEQYF.

By frequency, this clonotype is medium-sized (0.01 to 0.1%). This rearrangement joins TRBV19 to TRBJ2-2; TCRdb gives TRBD1 as the D gene, but with no DNA this cannot be confirmed. CDR3 length: 14 residues. Germline V gene data show CDR1 as LNHDA and CDR2 as SQIVND (reference sequence). The CDR3 spells CASSIQGRTGELFF.

The rearrangement links TRBV9 to TRBJ2-4; the TRBD1 assignment by TCRdb is unverifiable without DNA. The CDR3 has 20 amino acids. Germline V gene data show CDR1 as SGDLS and CDR2 as YYNGEE. Here the CDR3 reads CASSDGWFRGGRPAKNIQYF.

The V and J genes are TRBV11-2 and TRBJ2-7; the D call from TCRdb, TRBD1, cannot be confirmed without DNA. CDR3 length: 15 residues. Germline loops: CDR1 SGHAT, CDR2 FQNNGV. CDR3: CASSPPLAGAYEQYF.

Its frequency marks this clonotype as medium-sized. The rearrangement joins TRBV21-1 to TRBJ1-1; TCRdb lists TRBD1, though no DNA is available to test this call. TRBV21-1 is a pseudogene locus. CDR3 length equals 15 residues. The CDR3 region is CASSKWVRDSYEAFF.

The V and J genes are TRBV27 and TRBJ2-7; TCRdb proposes TRBD1, but this gene call is untestable without DNA. Looked up from germline, CDR1 is MNHEY and CDR2 is SMNVEV (reference sequence). The CDR3 is made up of 12 amino acids. CDR3 sequence: CASSITGDEQYF.

Its frequency marks this clonotype as medium-sized. This chain joins TRBV11-2 and TRBJ2-3. This CDR3 comprises 12 residues. CDR1 and CDR2 from the germline V gene are SGHAT and FQNNGV. CDR3 protein: CASSLLADTQYF.

The rearrangement joins TRBV2 to TRBJ2-7; TCRdb lists TRBD2, though no DNA is available to test this call. The CDR3 is 15 amino acids. CDR1 is SNHLY, CDR2 FYNNEI, per germline. The chain's CDR3 is CASSEELREGYEQYF.

The chain combines TRBV2 with TRBJ2-7; the D call from TCRdb, TRBD1, cannot be confirmed without DNA. The V gene's germline CDR1 is SNHLY and CDR2 FYNNEI. CDR3 length equals 13 residues. CDR3 in amino acids: CASTLTGNYEQYF.